This TCR beta chain came from a study of blood T cell repertoires in COVID-19. This CDR3 is 16 amino acids long. The trim removed 2 bases at V and 4 bases at J, leaving 7 bases unmatched. Germline-derived CDR1 and CDR2 are LGHDT and YNNKEL (reference sequence). The repertoire was sequenced with immunoSEQ multiplex PCR; TCRdb's copy has only in-frame clones and lacks some. The sample shows more than 300,000 clones, around 86% of them seen only once. This TCR came from a woman in her forties or fifties with COVID-19, enrolled during active disease. The chain is built from TRBV3-1 (or the pseudogene TRBV3-2) and TRBJ2-5; TRBD2 matches 10 bases. What was sequenced was peripheral blood. The CDR3 coding sequence is TGTGCCAGCAGCCAAAGGACTAGCGGAGCCTCAGAGACCCAGTACTTC. It codes for CASSQRTSGASETQYF.